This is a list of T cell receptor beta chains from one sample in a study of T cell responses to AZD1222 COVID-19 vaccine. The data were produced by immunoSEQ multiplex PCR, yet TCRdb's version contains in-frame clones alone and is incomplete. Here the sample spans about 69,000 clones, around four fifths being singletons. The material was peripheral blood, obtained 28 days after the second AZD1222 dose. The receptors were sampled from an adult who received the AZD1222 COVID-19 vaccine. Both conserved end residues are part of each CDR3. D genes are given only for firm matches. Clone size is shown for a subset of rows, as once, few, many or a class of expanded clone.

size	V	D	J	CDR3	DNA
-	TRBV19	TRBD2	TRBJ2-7	CASSIGPAGAYEQYF	TGTGCCAGTAGTATAGGGCCAGCGGGGGCGTACGAGCAGTACTTC
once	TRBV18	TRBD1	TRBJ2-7	CASSPRGPGQGYEQYF	TGTGCCAGCTCACCACGGGGGCCGGGACAGGGCTACGAGCAGTACTTC
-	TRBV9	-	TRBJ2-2	CASMSRANTGELFF	TGTGCCAGCATGAGTAGAGCGAACACCGGGGAGCTGTTTTTT
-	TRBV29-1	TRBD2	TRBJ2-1	CSAHLQLADNEQFF	TGCAGCGCCCACCTACAGCTAGCGGACAATGAGCAGTTCTTC
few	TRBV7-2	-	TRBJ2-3	CASSLDGTDTQYF	TGTGCCAGCAGCTTAGACGGCACAGATACGCAGTATTTT
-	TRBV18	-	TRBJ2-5	CASSPVGTQYF	TGTGCCAGCTCACCAGTGGGAACCCAGTACTTC
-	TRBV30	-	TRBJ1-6	CAWNGESSPLHF	TGTGCCTGGAACGGGGAGTCATCACCCCTCCACTTT
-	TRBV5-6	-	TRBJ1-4	CASSLNGANEKLFF	TGTGCCAGCAGCTTGAACGGAGCTAATGAAAAACTGTTTTTT
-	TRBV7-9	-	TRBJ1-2	CASSPGGSASYGYTF	TGTGCCAGCAGCCCCGGGGGCAGCGCTAGCTATGGCTACACCTTC
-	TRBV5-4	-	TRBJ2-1	CASSLAGLSNEQFF	TGTGCCAGCAGCTTGGCGGGACTTTCCAATGAGCAGTTCTTC
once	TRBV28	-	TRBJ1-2	CASSGQIASGYTF	TGTGCCAGCAGCGGACAGATCGCGAGTGGCTACACCTTC
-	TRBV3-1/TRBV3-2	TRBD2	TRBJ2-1	CASSQVVASLAGGNEQFF	TGTGCCAGCAGCCAAGTAGTGGCCTCTCTAGCGGGAGGGAATGAGCAGTTCTTC
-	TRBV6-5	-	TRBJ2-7	CASSFHGTSYEQYF	TGTGCCAGCAGTTTCCACGGGACCTCCTACGAGCAGTACTTC
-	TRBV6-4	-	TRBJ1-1	CASSDQGSTEAFF	TGTGCCAGCAGTGACCAGGGATCCACTGAAGCTTTCTTT
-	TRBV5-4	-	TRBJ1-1	CASSAGQKLMNTEAFF	TGTGCCAGCAGCGCAGGACAGAAGCTCATGAACACTGAAGCTTTCTTT
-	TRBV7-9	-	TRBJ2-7	CASSLVGGQQYF	TGTGCCAGCAGCTTAGTAGGAGGACAGCAGTACTTC
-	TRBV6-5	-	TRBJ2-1	CASVLASYNEQFF	TGTGCCAGCGTACTAGCCTCCTACAATGAGCAGTTCTTC
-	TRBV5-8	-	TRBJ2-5	CASSAGQWGETQYF	TGTGCCAGCAGCGCGGGACAGTGGGGGGAGACCCAGTACTTC